Below, 2 T cell receptor beta chains from the same sample are listed, as sequenced in a study of post-analysis software for immune sequencing data (dated by TCRdb to the mid-2010s). Findings and caveats that apply to the study as a whole: Patients showed significantly higher frequencies than controls for a handful of TRBV segments, among them TRBV5-6, TRBV5-1 and TRBV20-1.

Libraries came from PCR. TCRdb lists the instrument as Illumina HiSeq 2500. To reduce PCR and sequencing biases, unique molecular identifiers were built into the TCR beta cDNA libraries. TCRdb passed the public sequencing reads through fastp at Q25 and MiXCR, retaining productive beta sequences. Each CDR3 protein gets just one entry, which takes the most common genes and DNA from the rows behind it. The sample table records some 890,000 distinct CDR3 sequences; roughly 50% of these occur just once. The ten most abundant clones make up roughly 4.4% of the sample. Antigens of these TCRs are unknown. Source material: blood. The receptors originated from a girl aged 5 to 17 with multiple sclerosis.

This clonotype was recorded only once. The chain uses TRBV28 and TRBJ2-1; TRBD2 agrees at 8 bases. V was pared by 7 bases and J by 6 bases, with 5 bases of the junction left unmatched. The CDR3 contains 13 residues. Germline V CDR1 and CDR2: MDHEN, SYDVKM. CDR3 sequence (DNA): TGTGCCAGCATTTCCAGCGGGAGCAATGAGCAGTTCTTC. Protein: CASISSGSNEQFF.

The chain recombines TRBV5-5 with TRBJ2-1, with 10 positions matching TRBD2. The germline CDR1 and CDR2 sequences are SGHKS and YYEKEE (reference sequence). Trimming cost V 4 bases and J 5 bases; bases outside gene matches: 12. This CDR3 is 17 amino acids long. In nucleotides, the CDR3 is TGTGCCAGCAGCCGTATAGCGGGGGGCTCTCCCAACAATGAGCAGTTCTTC. Its protein product is CASSRIAGGSPNNEQFF.